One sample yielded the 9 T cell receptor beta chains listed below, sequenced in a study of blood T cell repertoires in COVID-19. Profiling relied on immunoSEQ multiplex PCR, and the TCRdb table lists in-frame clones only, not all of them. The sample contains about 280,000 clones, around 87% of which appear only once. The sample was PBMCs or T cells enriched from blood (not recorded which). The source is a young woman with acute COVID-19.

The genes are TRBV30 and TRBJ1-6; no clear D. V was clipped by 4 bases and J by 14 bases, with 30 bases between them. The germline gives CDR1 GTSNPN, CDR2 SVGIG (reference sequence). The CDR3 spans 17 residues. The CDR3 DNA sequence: TGTGCCTGGAATTCTGCGGCCAAGCGGGCCCCTGGGTGGACCCTCCACTTT. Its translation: CAWNSAAKRAPGWTLHF.

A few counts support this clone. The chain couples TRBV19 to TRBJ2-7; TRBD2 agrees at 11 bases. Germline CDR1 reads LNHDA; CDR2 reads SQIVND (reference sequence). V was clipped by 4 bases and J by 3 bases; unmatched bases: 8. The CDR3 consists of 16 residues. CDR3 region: CASSNQGLADHYEQYF. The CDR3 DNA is TGTGCCAGTAGTAACCAGGGACTAGCGGACCACTACGAGCAGTACTTC.

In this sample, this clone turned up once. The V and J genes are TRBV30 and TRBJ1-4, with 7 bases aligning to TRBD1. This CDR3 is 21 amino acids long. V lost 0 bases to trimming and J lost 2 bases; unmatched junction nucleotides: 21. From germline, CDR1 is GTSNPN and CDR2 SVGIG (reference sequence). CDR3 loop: CAWSVYSKLTGVRATNEKLFF. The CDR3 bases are TGTGCCTGGAGTGTATACTCAAAACTCACAGGGGTACGGGCGACTAATGAAAAACTGTTTTTT.

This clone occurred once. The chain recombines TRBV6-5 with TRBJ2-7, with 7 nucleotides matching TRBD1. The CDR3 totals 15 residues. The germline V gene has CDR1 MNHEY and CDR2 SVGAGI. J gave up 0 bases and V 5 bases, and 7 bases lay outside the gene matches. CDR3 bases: TGTGCCAGCAGTACCAGGGGGTCCCTCTCCTACGAGCAGTACTTC. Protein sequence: CASSTRGSLSYEQYF.

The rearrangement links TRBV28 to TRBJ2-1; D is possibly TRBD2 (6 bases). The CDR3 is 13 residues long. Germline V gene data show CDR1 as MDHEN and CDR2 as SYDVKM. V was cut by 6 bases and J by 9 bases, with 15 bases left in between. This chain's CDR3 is CASRTSSSGEQFF. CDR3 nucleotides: TGTGCCAGCAGGACTAGTAGCTCGGGTGAGCAGTTCTTC.

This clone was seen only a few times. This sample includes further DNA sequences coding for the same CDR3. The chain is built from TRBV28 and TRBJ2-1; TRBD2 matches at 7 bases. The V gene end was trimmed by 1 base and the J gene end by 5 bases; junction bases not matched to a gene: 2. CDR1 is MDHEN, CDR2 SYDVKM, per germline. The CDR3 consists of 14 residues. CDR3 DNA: TGTGCCAGCAGTTTATCCGGGGGGAACAATGAGCAGTTCTTC. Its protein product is CASSLSGGNNEQFF.

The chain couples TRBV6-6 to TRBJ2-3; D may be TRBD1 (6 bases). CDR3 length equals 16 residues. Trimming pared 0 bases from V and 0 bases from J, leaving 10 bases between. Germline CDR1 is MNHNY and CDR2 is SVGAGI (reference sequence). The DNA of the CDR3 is TGTGCCAGCAGTTACTCGGGGCAGGGGAGCACAGATACGCAGTATTTT. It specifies CASSYSGQGSTDTQYF.

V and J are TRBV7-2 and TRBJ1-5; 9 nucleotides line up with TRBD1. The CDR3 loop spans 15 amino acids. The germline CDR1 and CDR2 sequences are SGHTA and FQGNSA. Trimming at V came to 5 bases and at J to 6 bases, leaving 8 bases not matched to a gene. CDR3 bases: TGTGCCAGCAGCGAACAGGGGGCGTCGGCTCAGCCCCAGCATTTT. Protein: CASSEQGASAQPQHF.

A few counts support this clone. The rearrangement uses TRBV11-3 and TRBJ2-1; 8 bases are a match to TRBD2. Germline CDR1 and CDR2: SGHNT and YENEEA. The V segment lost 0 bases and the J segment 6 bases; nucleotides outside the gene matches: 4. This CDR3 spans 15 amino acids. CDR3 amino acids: CASSLEAGVPNEQFF. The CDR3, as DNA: TGTGCCAGCAGCTTAGAAGCGGGAGTCCCCAATGAGCAGTTCTTC.